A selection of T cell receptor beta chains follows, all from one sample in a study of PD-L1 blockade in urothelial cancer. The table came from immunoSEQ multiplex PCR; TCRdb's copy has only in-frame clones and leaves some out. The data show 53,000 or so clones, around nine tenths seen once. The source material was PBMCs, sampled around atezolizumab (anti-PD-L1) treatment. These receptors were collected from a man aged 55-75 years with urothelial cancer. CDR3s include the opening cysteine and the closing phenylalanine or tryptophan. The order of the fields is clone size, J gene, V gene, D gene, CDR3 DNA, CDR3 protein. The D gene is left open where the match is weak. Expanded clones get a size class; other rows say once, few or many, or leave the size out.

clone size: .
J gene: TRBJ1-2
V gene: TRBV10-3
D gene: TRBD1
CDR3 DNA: TGTGCCATCGATCCGGGACAGGGTAATGGCTACACCTTC
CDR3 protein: CAIDPGQGNGYTF

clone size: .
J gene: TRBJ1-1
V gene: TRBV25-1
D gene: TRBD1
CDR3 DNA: TGTGCCAGCATTGCAGCAACAGGGGCTAACACTGAAGCTTTCTTT
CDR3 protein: CASIAATGANTEAFF

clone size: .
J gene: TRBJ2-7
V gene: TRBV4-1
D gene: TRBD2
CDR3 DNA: TGCGCCAGCAGCCAAGTCTCTAGCGGGGGACTCTACGAGCAGTACTTC
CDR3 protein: CASSQVSSGGLYEQYF

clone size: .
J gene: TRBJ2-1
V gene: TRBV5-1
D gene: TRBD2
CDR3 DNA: TGCGCCAGCAGAACTAGCGGGAGCTATGAGCAGTTCTTC
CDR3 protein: CASRTSGSYEQFF

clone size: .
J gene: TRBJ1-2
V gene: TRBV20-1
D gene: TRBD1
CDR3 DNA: TGCAGTGCGCCGACAGGGTATGGCTACACCTTC
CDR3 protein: CSAPTGYGYTF

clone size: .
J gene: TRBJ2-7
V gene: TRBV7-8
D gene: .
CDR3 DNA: TGTGCCAGCAGCTTGGTCGGACAGATAGGGCGGGTCTCCTACGAGCAGTACTTC
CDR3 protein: CASSLVGQIGRVSYEQYF

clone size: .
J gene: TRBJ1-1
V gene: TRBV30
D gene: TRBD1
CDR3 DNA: TGTGCCTGGAGTGCAGGGGACAGGCCCTTGTCTGAAGCTTTCTTT
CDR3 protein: CAWSAGDRPLSEAFF

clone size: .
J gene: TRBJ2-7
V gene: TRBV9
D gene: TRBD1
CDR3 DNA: TGTGCCAGCAGCGTTTTGGGACAGGGGGCTTACGAGCAGTACTTC
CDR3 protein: CASSVLGQGAYEQYF

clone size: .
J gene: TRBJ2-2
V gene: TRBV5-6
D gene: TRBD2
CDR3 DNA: TGTGCCAGCAGCTTGGGTGGGAGGGCAAGAACCGGGGAGCTGTTTTTT
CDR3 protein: CASSLGGRARTGELFF

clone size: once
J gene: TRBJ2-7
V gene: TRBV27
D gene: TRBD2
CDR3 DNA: TGTGCCAGCAGTTTTGGTTGGCCTAGCGGGAGTATCCCCCAGGAGCAGTACTTC
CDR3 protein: CASSFGWPSGSIPQEQYF

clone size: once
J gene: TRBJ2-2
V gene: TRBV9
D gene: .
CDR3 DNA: TGTGCCAGCAGCGCCCCTTTTGTGGGGGGTCCCGGGGAGCTGTTTTTT
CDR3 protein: CASSAPFVGGPGELFF

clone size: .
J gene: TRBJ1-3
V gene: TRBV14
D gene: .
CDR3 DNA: TGTGCCAGCAGCCCCGGGAGGGGGAGTGGAAACACCATATATTTT
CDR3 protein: CASSPGRGSGNTIYF

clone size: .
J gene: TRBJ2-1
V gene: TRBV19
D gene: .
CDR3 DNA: TGTGCCAGTAGTCCCCGCGGCGCAGGGGCGACCTACAATGAGCAGTTCTTC
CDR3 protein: CASSPRGAGATYNEQFF

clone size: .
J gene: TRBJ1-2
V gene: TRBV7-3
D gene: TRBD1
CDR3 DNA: TGTGCCAGCAGCTTAGGGGCAGGGGGTATGGATGGCTACACCTTC
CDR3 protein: CASSLGAGGMDGYTF

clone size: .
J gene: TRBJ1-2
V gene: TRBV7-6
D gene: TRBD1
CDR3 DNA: TGTGCCGTAGACAGGGGCAATAACTATGGCTACACCTTC
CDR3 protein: CAVDRGNNYGYTF

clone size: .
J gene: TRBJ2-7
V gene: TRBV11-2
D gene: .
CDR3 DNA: TGTGCCAGCAGCTTAATCCGTGACGGGAGATACGAGCAGTACTTC
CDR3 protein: CASSLIRDGRYEQYF

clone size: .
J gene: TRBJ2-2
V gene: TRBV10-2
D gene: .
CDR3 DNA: TGCGCCAGCAGTGACCTAAGGGGCTTGGGCACCGGGGAGCTGTTTTTT
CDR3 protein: CASSDLRGLGTGELFF

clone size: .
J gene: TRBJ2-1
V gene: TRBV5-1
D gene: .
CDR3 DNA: TGCGCCAGCAGCTCCATAGCGGCCCTCTACAATGAGCAGTTCTTC
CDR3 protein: CASSSIAALYNEQFF

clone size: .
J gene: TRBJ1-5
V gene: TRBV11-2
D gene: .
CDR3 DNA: TGTGCCAGCAGCTTACCGAGAAGTAGGGGTGGCAGCAATCAGCCCCAGCATTTT
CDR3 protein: CASSLPRSRGGSNQPQHF

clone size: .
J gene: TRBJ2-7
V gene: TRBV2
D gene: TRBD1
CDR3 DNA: TGTGCCCGTGGACAGGGGGGTTACGAGCAGTACTTC
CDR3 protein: CARGQGGYEQYF

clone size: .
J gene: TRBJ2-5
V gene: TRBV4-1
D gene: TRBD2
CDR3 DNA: TGCGCCAACAGCCAATTAAGCGGGGGGGCCGTAGAGACCCAGTACTTC
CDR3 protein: CANSQLSGGAVETQYF

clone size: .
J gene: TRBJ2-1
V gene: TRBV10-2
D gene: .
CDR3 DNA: TGCGCCAGTGTGGACAAGGAGCAGTTCTTC
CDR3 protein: CASVDKEQFF

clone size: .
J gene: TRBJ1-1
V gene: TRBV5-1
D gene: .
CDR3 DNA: TGCGCCAGCAGCTTCGGGGAGGACACTGAAGCTTTCTTT
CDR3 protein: CASSFGEDTEAFF

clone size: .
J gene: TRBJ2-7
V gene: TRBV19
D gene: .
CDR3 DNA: TGTGCCAGTAGTATAGGGGTCGAGGCAGGGATCCACGAGCAGTACTTC
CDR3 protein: CASSIGVEAGIHEQYF

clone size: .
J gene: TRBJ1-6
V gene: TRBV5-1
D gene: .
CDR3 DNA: TGCGCCAGCAGCTTGGATGCAGGGGCAACCTATAATTCACCCCTCCACTTT
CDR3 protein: CASSLDAGATYNSPLHF

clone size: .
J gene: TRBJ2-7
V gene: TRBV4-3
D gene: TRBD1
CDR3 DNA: TGCGCCAGCAGCCAAGTGGCAGGGGGCTCCTACGAGCAGTACTTC
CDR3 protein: CASSQVAGGSYEQYF

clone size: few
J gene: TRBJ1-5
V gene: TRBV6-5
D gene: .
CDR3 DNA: TGTGCCAGCCGCCCGGTCGGGGAAAGCAATCAGCCCCAGCATTTT
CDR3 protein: CASRPVGESNQPQHF

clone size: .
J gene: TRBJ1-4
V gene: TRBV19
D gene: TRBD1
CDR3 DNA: TGTGCCAGTACCTATAGGGACAGGGGGAGTTTTCGCGAAAAACTGTTTTTT
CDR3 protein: CASTYRDRGSFREKLFF

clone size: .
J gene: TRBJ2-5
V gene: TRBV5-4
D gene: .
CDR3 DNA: TGTGCCAGCAGCTTGTATAGCGCTCAAGGCCAAGAGACCCAGTACTTC
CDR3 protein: CASSLYSAQGQETQYF

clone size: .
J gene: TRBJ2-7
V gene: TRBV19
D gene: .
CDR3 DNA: TGTGCCAGTAGTATTGTAGGGAGCTCCTACGAGCAGTACTTC
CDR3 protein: CASSIVGSSYEQYF

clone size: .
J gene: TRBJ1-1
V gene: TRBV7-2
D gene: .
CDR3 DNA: TGTGCCAGCGCATTCGGACGGGGTACAGAGGGAGCTTTCTTT
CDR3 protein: CASAFGRGTEGAFF

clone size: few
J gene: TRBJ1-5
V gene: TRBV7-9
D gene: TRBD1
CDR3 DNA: TGTGCCAGCAGCTCCTTTGGGACAGGGCTTCAGCCCCAGCATTTT
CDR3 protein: CASSSFGTGLQPQHF

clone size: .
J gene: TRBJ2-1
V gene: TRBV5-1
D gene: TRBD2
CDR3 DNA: TGCGCCAGCTACTCCGGGACTAGCCGCTACAATGAGCAGTTCTTC
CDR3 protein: CASYSGTSRYNEQFF

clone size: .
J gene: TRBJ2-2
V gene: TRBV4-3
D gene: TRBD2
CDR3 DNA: TGCGCCAGCAGCCAAGTGATTACTAGCGGGGGCACCGGGGAGCTGTTTTTT
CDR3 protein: CASSQVITSGGTGELFF

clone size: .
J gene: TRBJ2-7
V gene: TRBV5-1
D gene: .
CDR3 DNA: TGCGCCAGCAGCTTCACGGGGGGACACTCCTACGAGCAGTACTTC
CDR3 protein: CASSFTGGHSYEQYF

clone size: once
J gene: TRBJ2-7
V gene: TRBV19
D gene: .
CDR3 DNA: TGTGCCAGTAACCGACAGGTTACCTCTACCGAGCAGTACTTC
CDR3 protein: CASNRQVTSTEQYF

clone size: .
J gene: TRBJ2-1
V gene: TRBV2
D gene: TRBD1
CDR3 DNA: TGTGCCAGCAGCGAGGGACAGGGAAGATTTAATGAGCAGTTCTTC
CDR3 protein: CASSEGQGRFNEQFF

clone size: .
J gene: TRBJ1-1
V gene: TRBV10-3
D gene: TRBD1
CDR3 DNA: TGTGCCATAAAGGGACAGCTAAACACTGAAGCTTTCTTT
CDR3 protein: CAIKGQLNTEAFF

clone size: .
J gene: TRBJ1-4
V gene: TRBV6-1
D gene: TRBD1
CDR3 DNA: TGTGCCAGCAGGACAGGGGCCACTAATGAAAAACTGTTTTTT
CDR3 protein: CASRTGATNEKLFF

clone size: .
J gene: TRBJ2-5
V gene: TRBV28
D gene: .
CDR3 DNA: TGTGCCAGCAGTCTCTTCCCGGACAGAGTGGAGACCCAGTACTTC
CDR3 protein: CASSLFPDRVETQYF

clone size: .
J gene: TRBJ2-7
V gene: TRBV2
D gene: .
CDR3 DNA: TGTGCCAGCAGGGAATGGCAGATGACCTACGAGCAGTACTTC
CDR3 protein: CASREWQMTYEQYF

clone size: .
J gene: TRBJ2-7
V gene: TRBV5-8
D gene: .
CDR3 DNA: TGTGCCAGCAGAAAACAGGACTCCTACGAGCAGTACTTC
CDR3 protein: CASRKQDSYEQYF

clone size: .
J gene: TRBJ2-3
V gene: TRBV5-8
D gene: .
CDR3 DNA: TGTGCCAGCCGAGCAGGGGGGAACACAGATACGCAGTATTTT
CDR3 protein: CASRAGGNTDTQYF

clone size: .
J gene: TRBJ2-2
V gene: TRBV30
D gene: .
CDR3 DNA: TGTGCCTGGAAAGGGGCCACGAACACCGGGGAGCTGTTTTTT
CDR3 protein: CAWKGATNTGELFF

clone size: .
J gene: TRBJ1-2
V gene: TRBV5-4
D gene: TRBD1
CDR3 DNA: TGTGCCAGCAGCTACGGGACAGGGAGTCTGGGCTACACCTTC
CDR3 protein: CASSYGTGSLGYTF

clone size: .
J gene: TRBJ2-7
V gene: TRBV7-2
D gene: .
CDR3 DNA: TGTGCCAGCAGCTTAGAGGTTCTACAGTTTTTTGAGCAGTACTTC
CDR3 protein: CASSLEVLQFFEQYF

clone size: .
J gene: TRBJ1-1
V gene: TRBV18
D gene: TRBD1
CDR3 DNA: TGTGCCAGCTCACCCGGACAGGGGAACACTGAAGCTTTCTTT
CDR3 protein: CASSPGQGNTEAFF

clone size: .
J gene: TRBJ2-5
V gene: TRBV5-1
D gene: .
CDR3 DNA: TGCGCCAGCAGCTTGGTAGGGGCCCAAGAGACCCAGTACTTC
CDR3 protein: CASSLVGAQETQYF

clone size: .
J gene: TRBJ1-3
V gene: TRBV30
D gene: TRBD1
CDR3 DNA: TGTGCCTGGCGGACAGGAGGAAACACCATATATTTT
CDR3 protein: CAWRTGGNTIYF

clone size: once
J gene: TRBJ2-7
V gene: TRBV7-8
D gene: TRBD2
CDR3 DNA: TGTGCCTCCGCTAAGCGGGGGGTCTCCTACGAGCAGTACTTC
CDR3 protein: CASAKRGVSYEQYF

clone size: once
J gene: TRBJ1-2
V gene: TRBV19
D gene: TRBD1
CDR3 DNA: TGTGCCAGTAGTAAGGACAGGGATTACTATGGCTACACCTTC
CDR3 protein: CASSKDRDYYGYTF

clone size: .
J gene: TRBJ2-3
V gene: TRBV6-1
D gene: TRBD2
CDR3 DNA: TGTGCCAGCAAGCGGGGGGGCGAAGATACGCAGTATTTT
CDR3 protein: CASKRGGEDTQYF

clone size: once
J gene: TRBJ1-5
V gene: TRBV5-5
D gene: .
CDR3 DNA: TGTGCCAGCAGCCCTGTAGGGGGTGAGGGTCAGCCCCAGCATTTT
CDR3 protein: CASSPVGGEGQPQHF

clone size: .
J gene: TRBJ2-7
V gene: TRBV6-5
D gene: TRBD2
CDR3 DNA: TGTGCCAGCAGTTCGGACTCCACGGGGGGCTACGAGCAGTACTTC
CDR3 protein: CASSSDSTGGYEQYF

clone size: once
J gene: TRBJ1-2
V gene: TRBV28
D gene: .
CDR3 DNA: TGTGCCAGCAGTTTAATTAATTATGGCTACACCTTC
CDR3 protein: CASSLINYGYTF

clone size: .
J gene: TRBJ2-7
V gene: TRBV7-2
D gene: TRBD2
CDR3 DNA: TGTGCCAGCAGCCCTCGACTAGCGAGGAGCTCCTACGAGCAGTACTTC
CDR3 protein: CASSPRLARSSYEQYF

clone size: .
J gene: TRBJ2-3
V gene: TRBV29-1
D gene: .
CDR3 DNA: TGCAGCGTTGAAGATGTAGGCCAGCGTGCACAGTATTTT
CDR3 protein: CSVEDVGQRAQYF

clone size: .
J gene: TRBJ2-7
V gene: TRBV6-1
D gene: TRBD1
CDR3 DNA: TGTGCCAGCAGTGTAGTAGGACAGGGCCACTACGAGCAGTACTTC
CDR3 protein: CASSVVGQGHYEQYF

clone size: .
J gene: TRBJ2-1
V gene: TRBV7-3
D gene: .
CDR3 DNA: TGTGCCAGCAGTCTTAGCAGGGGCGATGAGCAGTTCTTC
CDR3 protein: CASSLSRGDEQFF